The 11 T cell receptor beta chains presented below share a single source sample, sequenced in a study of blood T cell repertoires in COVID-19. Profiled with immunoSEQ multiplex PCR; TCRdb holds only in-frame clones, not every one. The table shows about 150,000 clones, with more than 70% occurring only once. Sequencing input: peripheral blood. The source of these receptors is a woman older than 75 with active or convalescent COVID-19.

V usage is TRBV29-1 and J usage is TRBJ1-1; maybe TRBD1 (5 bases). The V end lost 7 bases, the J end lost 2 bases, and 11 bases lay between the germline ends. The CDR3 consists of 12 residues. Per the germline V gene, CDR1 is SQVTM and CDR2 is ANQGSEA. CDR3 region: CSAATANTEAFF. Written as DNA, the CDR3 is TGCAGCGCTGCGACAGCTAACACTGAAGCTTTCTTT. The whole variable domain, remainder taken from reference TRBV29-1 and TRBJ1-1, is SAVISQKPSRDICQRGTSLTIQCQVDSQVTMMFWYRQQPGQSLTLIATANQGSEATYESGFVIDKFPISRPNLTFSTLTVSNMSPEDSSIYLCSAATANTEAFFGQGTRLTVV.

The rearrangement uses TRBV6-5 and TRBJ1-2, with D possibly TRBD1 on 6 matching bases. Germline assignment: CDR1 MNHEY and CDR2 SVGAGI. Trimming cost V 4 bases and J 3 bases, with 15 bases left between them. The CDR3 contains 15 residues. CDR3: CASSSGGFLDYGYTF. The DNA of the CDR3 is TGTGCCAGCAGTTCTGGGGGCTTCCTGGACTATGGCTACACCTTC.

The rearrangement links TRBV5-1 to TRBJ2-1, with TRBD2 identical over 7 bases. The germline V gene encodes CDR1 SGHRS and CDR2 YFSETQ. Trimming at V came to 0 bases and at J to 4 bases, leaving 7 bases not matched to a gene. CDR3 length: 16 residues. Here the CDR3 DNA reads TGCGCCAGCAGCTTGGCCGGGGGAGCGGGATACAATGAGCAGTTCTTC. Encoded protein: CASSLAGGAGYNEQFF.

The chain is built from TRBV3-1 (or the pseudogene TRBV3-2) and TRBJ2-2, with 9 bases lining up with TRBD2. Unmatched junction bases numbered 9, after V lost 0 bases and J lost 7 bases. Germline V gene lookup returns CDR1 LGHDT and CDR2 YNNKEL (reference sequence). The CDR3 extends over 17 amino acids. The CDR3 DNA reads TGTGCCAGCAGCCAAGACGTGGTAGCGGGAGCTTTCGGGGAGCTGTTTTTT. It encodes CASSQDVVAGAFGELFF.

The chain couples TRBV21-1 to TRBJ2-5; TRBD1 was called by the table and not checked on the DNA. TRBV21-1 is a pseudogene segment. This CDR3 has 16 amino acids. In DNA form, the CDR3 reads TGTGCCAGCATCCTCCACGTCCGGGACAGGGAACTTACCCAGTACTTC. Translated, it gives CASILHVRDRELTQYF.

This chain joins TRBV19 and TRBJ1-1, with TRBD1 identical over 7 bases. Germline lookup yields CDR1 LNHDA and CDR2 SQIVND (reference sequence). V dropped 3 bases and J dropped 5; count of bases not matched to a gene: 18. The CDR3 totals 18 residues. The CDR3 DNA is TGTGCCAGTAGTATTGTTTTGACAGGGTCGATTAGTTTAACTGAAGCTTTCTTT. Its translation: CASSIVLTGSISLTEAFF.

The genes are TRBV2 and TRBJ1-5; TRBD1 matches 7 bases. Germline CDR1 reads SNHLY; CDR2 reads FYNNEI. Unmatched junction bases numbered 2, after V lost 5 bases and J lost 4 bases. The length of the CDR3 is 13 residues. Here the CDR3 DNA reads TGTGCCAGCAGTACGGGACAGAATCAGCCCCAGCATTTT. As protein: CASSTGQNQPQHF.

J is TRBJ2-7 and V is TRBV28, with 8 bases that match TRBD1. This CDR3 contains 15 residues. CDR1 and CDR2 (germline): MDHEN, SYDVKM. V gave up 8 bases and J gave up 5 bases; unmatched junction bases: 14. The CDR3 region has the DNA TGTGCCAGCCACTTGCAGGGGGCGGGTATCGACGAGCAGTACTTC. Translated: CASHLQGAGIDEQYF.

The rearrangement uses TRBV6-5 and TRBJ2-1; TRBD2 might be the D (6 bases). Deletions cut 7 bases from V and 4 bases from J, with 14 bases between. This CDR3 contains 14 residues. Germline values: CDR1 MNHEY, CDR2 SVGAGI. CDR3 residues: CASTRGGTYNEQFF. Here the CDR3 DNA reads TGTGCCAGCACACGGGGCGGGACGTACAATGAGCAGTTCTTC.

V and J are TRBV28 and TRBJ2-1, with 11 bases matching TRBD1. The CDR3 is 18 amino acids. V shed 5 bases, J shed 5 bases, and the junction held 14 bases outside the gene matches. Germline CDR1 and CDR2: MDHEN and SYDVKM. In DNA form, the CDR3 reads TGTGCCAGCAGTGGGGTCTTTGGACAGGGGGCGCCGGACAATGAGCAGTTCTTC. This encodes CASSGVFGQGAPDNEQFF.

The chain couples TRBV6-2 or TRBV6-3 to TRBJ1-1; D is undetermined. This CDR3 contains 12 residues. V lost 2 bases and J lost 6, with 7 bases in between. The V gene's germline CDR1 is MNHEY and CDR2 SVGEGT. The CDR3 nucleotides are TGTGCCAGCAGTTACCAGAGGCCTGAAGCTTTCTTT. Translated, it gives CASSYQRPEAFF.